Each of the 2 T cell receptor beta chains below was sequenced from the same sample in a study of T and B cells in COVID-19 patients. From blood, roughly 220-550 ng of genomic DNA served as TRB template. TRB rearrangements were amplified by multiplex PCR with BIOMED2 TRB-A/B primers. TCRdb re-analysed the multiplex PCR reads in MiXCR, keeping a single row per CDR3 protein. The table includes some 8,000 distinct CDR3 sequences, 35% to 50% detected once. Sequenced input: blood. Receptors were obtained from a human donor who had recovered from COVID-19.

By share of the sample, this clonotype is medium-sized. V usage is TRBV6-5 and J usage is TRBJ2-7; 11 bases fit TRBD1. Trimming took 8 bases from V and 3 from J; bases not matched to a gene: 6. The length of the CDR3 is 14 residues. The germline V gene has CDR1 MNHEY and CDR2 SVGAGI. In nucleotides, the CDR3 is TGTGCCAGCGCCCCCGGGACAGGGGGCTACGAGCAGTACTTC. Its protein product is CASAPGTGGYEQYF.

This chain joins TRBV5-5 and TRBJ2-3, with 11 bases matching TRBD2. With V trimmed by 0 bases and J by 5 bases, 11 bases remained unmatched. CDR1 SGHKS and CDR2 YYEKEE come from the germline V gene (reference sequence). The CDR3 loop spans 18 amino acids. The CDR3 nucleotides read TGTGCCAGCAGCTTGGAGCCGCTAGCGGGGGGCCGGGTAGATACGCAGTATTTT. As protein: CASSLEPLAGGRVDTQYF.